This TCR beta chain was sequenced for a study of blood T cell repertoires in COVID-19. Study-level background: PBMCs, B-cell-depleted T cells, or T cells were the source of the cDNA or gDNA that made up the material.

Per the original methods: The assay estimated nucleated cells by amplifying reference gene primers. Assay: immunoSEQ multiplex PCR; the TCRdb copy retains only in-frame clones and omits some. V and J calls and clone size are those listed in that table; D and trimming were worked out from the DNA. The sample holds about 250,000 clones; 70% to 90% are singletons and the top ten take about 1.3%. The CDR3 loop spans 12 amino acids. From germline, CDR1 is MNHEY and CDR2 SVGEGT. V trimming: 6 bases; J trimming: 8 bases; junction bases outside the gene matches: 5. This clone was observed a few times. Sequences were obtained from peripheral blood. The TCR comes from an elderly man with acute or convalescent COVID-19. The J gene is TRBJ1-2, the V gene TRBV6-2 or TRBV6-3, with 8 bases fitting TRBD1. This CDR3 reads CASSPSGGGYTF. CDR3 coding DNA: TGTGCCAGCAGCCCCTCAGGGGGCGGCTACACCTTC.